This T cell receptor beta chain was identified during a study of cytomegalovirus exposure and HLA in healthy donors. The germline V and J ends were trimmed by 2 bases and 5 bases, with 9 bases remaining between them. The CDR3 is made up of 13 amino acids. Germline values: CDR1 SGHRS, CDR2 YFSETQ. In its sample, this clone was seen a few times. 13 Jbeta primers and 60 Vbeta primers were used for the PCR. Sequencing was performed with immunoSEQ multiplex PCR; in TCRdb, only in-frame clones are kept and a portion is missing. The sample lists 100,000 or so clones; more than 9.5% were seen once. The rearrangement joins TRBV5-1 to TRBJ2-3, with D possibly being TRBD2 (6 bases). The sample consisted of PBMCs. This clonotype originated in a man aged 35 to 55 in good health and CMV-seropositive. CDR3 protein: CASSFGGVDTQYF. DNA for the CDR3: TGCGCCAGCAGCTTCGGGGGAGTAGATACGCAGTATTTT.